This entry lists 4 T cell receptor beta chains sequenced from one sample in a study of memory B cells and T cells in multiple sclerosis (dated by TCRdb to 2017 to 2018). Libraries came from the immunoSEQ multiplex PCR assay. TCRdb's version of the immuneACCESS table is confined to in-frame rearrangements and falls short of the full clone set. An unresolved V gene accounts for under half of the shortfall where checked; the remainder is of unknown origin. A total of over 35,000 clones appear in this sample, over 75% of them only once. The biggest ten clones account for about 1.1% of the sample. After CFSE-labeled PBMCs were cultured without any stimulus, the autoproliferating (CFSEdim) and non-proliferating (CFSEhi) T cell fractions were each sequenced on their own. In total, 40 million to 65 million CFSE-labeled PBMCs were cultured without stimulus for 7 days, after which replicate wells were pooled.

For these receptors, no antigen is known. Sequencing was carried out using PBMCs from blood kept in culture. These receptors were taken from a human donor with multiple sclerosis.

This chain joins TRBV6-5 and TRBJ2-3; D unresolved. The CDR3 totals 11 residues. V gave up 5 bases and J gave up 4 bases, with 4 bases separating them. Germline V gene lookup returns CDR1 MNHEY and CDR2 SVGAGI. The CDR3 is CASSVADTQYF. The CDR3 bases are TGTGCCAGCAGTGTAGCAGATACGCAGTATTTT.

This chain links TRBV6-6 with TRBJ2-5; D gene uncertain. V shed 0 bases and J shed 8 bases, with 16 bases lying between them. The CDR3 contains 15 residues. CDR1 and CDR2 (germline): MNHNY, SVGAGI (reference sequence). CDR3 sequence: CASSYSRPKSSTQYF. The CDR3 nucleotides are TGTGCCAGCAGTTACTCGAGACCGAAATCCAGCACCCAGTACTTC.

The chain employs TRBV28 and TRBJ1-6; 7 bases line up with TRBD1. Germline V gene data show CDR1 as MDHEN and CDR2 as SYDVKM. This CDR3 region has 15 residues. Trimming took 1 base from V and 10 from J; bases not matched to a gene: 7. DNA for the CDR3: TGTGCCAGCAGTTTATCCGACAGGGAAGTGTCACCCCTCCACTTT. Translated: CASSLSDREVSPLHF.

J is TRBJ2-3 and V is TRBV5-1; the D gene is possibly TRBD1 (7 bases). Germline V lookup: CDR1 SGHRS, CDR2 YFSETQ. The length of the CDR3 is 14 residues. Trimming shortened V by 4 bases and J by 3 bases, and 12 bases separated the two germline ends. The DNA for the CDR3 is TGCGCCAGCAGCCAGCAGGGGGGAACAGATACGCAGTATTTT. This translates into CASSQQGGTDTQYF. Supplemented by reference TRBV5-1 and TRBJ2-3, the full variable domain reads KAGVTQTPRYLIKTRGQQVTLSCSPISGHRSVSWYQQTPGQGLQFLFEYFSETQRNKGNFPGRFSGRQFSNSRSEMNVSTLELGDSALYLCASSQQGGTDTQYFGPGTRLTVL.